The 18 T cell receptor beta chains below come from one sample, sequenced in a study of OX40 agonist ivuxolimab in advanced cancers. Clones were read by immunoSEQ multiplex PCR, and TCRdb kept only the in-frame ones, dropping some. The repertoire consists of over 75,000 clones, with under 95% occurring once and the leading ten covering around 0.44%. Sequencing was performed on CD4+ or CD8+ T cells sorted from blood, taken in a trial of the OX40 agonist ivuxolimab. The origin of the receptors is an adult with an advanced solid tumor such as melanoma, head and neck, liver or kidney cancer.

The CDR3 DNA sequence: TGTGCCAGCAGGTCCGGGACTAGCGGAAGCAATGAGCAGTTCTTC. Residues: CASRSGTSGSNEQFF. The chain combines TRBV5-4 with TRBJ2-1; 11 nucleotides agree with TRBD2. Germline CDR1 SGHNT, CDR2 YYREEE (reference sequence). The CDR3 is made up of 15 amino acids. Trimming at V came to 5 bases and at J to 6 bases, leaving 7 bases not matched to a gene.

The CDR3 protein is CASSLYGTGAYPNEKLFF. In DNA, the CDR3 is TGTGCCAGCAGCTTATATGGGACAGGGGCTTATCCTAATGAAAAACTGTTTTTT. V is TRBV7-9 and J is TRBJ1-4, with TRBD1 identical over 10 bases. This CDR3 contains 18 residues. Germline values: CDR1 SEHNR, CDR2 FQNEAQ (reference sequence). The V and J ends lost 2 bases and 3 bases, in that order; junction bases with no gene match: 9. The full variable domain, in which reference TRBV7-9 and TRBJ1-4 provide the parts outside the CDR3, is DTGVSQNPRHKITKRGQNVTFRCDPISEHNRLYWYRQTLGQGPEFLTYFQNEAQLEKSRLLSDRFSAERPKGSFSTLEIQRTEQGDSAMYLCASSLYGTGAYPNEKLFFGSGTQLSVL.

This clone was seen a single time. The V and J genes are TRBV29-1 and TRBJ2-3, with 8 positions matching TRBD1. Germline V CDR1 and CDR2: SQVTM, ANQGSEA. V was clipped by 7 bases and J by 2 bases; unmatched bases: 5. The CDR3 loop spans 13 amino acids. As DNA, the CDR3 is TGCAGCGCTCGGACAGGGATCACAGATACGCAGTATTTT. It is translated as CSARTGITDTQYF.

The table lists this clone with a count of one. This sequence joins TRBV5-4 and TRBJ2-6; D might be TRBD1 (6 bases). The germline CDR1 and CDR2 sequences are SGHNT and YYREEE (reference sequence). CDR3 length equals 16 residues. Trimming took 2 bases from V and 4 from J, leaving 13 bases between them. CDR3 DNA: TGTGCCAGCAGCTTAGATTGGGGGCGCGGGGCCAACGTCCTGACTTTC. It translates to CASSLDWGRGANVLTF.

The V and J genes are TRBV6-5 and TRBJ1-1; D is undetermined. The CDR3 extends over 14 amino acids. In germline, CDR1 is MNHEY, CDR2 SVGAGI. The germline V and J ends were trimmed by 0 bases and 2 bases, with 7 bases remaining between them. The CDR3 loop is CASSYSEGNTEAFF. DNA of the CDR3: TGTGCCAGCAGTTACTCTGAGGGAAACACTGAAGCTTTCTTT.

This clone was observed a handful of times. The chain employs TRBV5-1 and TRBJ2-7; weak D call: TRBD2 (7 bases). In germline, CDR1 is SGHRS, CDR2 YFSETQ. This CDR3 region has 15 residues. Trimming took 3 bases from V and 3 from J, leaving 16 bases between them. CDR3 loop: CASSWGGSNNYEQYF. The CDR3 nucleotides are TGCGCCAGCAGCTGGGGGGGCAGCAATAACTACGAGCAGTACTTC. The full variable domain, its missing parts supplied by reference TRBV5-1 and TRBJ2-7, is KAGVTQTPRYLIKTRGQQVTLSCSPISGHRSVSWYQQTPGQGLQFLFEYFSETQRNKGNFPGRFSGRQFSNSRSEMNVSTLELGDSALYLCASSWGGSNNYEQYFGPGTRLTVT.

This chain joins TRBV21-1 and TRBJ2-1; the D call of TRBD2 is as the table states it, not checked on the DNA. TRBV21-1 is a pseudogene locus. The CDR3 has 15 residues. CDR3 in amino acids: CASYGGRVSYNEQFF. CDR3 bases: TGTGCCAGCTACGGCGGGAGGGTCTCCTACAATGAGCAGTTCTTC.

The chain couples TRBV6-4 to TRBJ2-4; 7 nucleotides line up with TRBD1. Germline lookup yields CDR1 MRHNA and CDR2 SNTAGT. Trimming removed 3 bases from V and 8 bases from J; junction bases left unmatched: 7. This CDR3 region has 14 residues. This CDR3 reads CASSEQGDGYIQYF. The CDR3 region has the DNA TGTGCCAGCAGTGAGCAGGGGGACGGATACATTCAGTACTTC.

The chain has TRBV7-2 and TRBJ2-2; D remains unclear. CDR3 length equals 15 residues. Germline values: CDR1 SGHTA, CDR2 FQGNSA. V was cut by 2 bases and J by 2 bases, with 9 bases left in between. CDR3 bases: TGTGCCAGCAGCTTATCGGTGGGAAACACCGGGGAGCTGTTTTTT. Amino acid sequence: CASSLSVGNTGELFF.

V and J are TRBV10-3 and TRBJ1-1; tentatively, D is TRBD1 (5 bases). CDR1 ENHRY and CDR2 SYGVKD come from the germline V gene. This CDR3 contains 12 residues. The germline V and J ends were trimmed by 8 bases and 8 bases, with 15 bases remaining between them. For the CDR3, the DNA is TGTGCCATCCGGGGATCGACAGAGGAAGCTTTCTTT. Its translation: CAIRGSTEEAFF.

This chain joins TRBV7-9 and TRBJ2-1; 9 bases line up with TRBD2. Germline CDR1 is SEHNR and CDR2 is FQNEAQ (reference sequence). Trimming took 5 bases from V and 4 from J; bases not matched to a gene: 3. The CDR3 is 14 amino acids. For the CDR3, the DNA is TGTGCCAGCAGCCCGGGACTAGCTTACAATGAGCAGTTCTTC. Its translation: CASSPGLAYNEQFF.

The chain has TRBV19 and TRBJ2-1; the match to TRBD2 covers 9 bases. J was trimmed by 6 bases and V by 5 bases; bases with no gene match: 11. CDR1 and CDR2 (germline): LNHDA, SQIVND (reference sequence). This CDR3 is 16 amino acids long. CDR3: CASSGLRRGGRNEQFF. DNA of the CDR3: TGTGCCAGTAGTGGTCTAAGGCGGGGGGGCCGCAATGAGCAGTTCTTC. Complete variable domain (other parts from reference TRBV19 and TRBJ2-1): DGGITQSPKYLFRKEGQNVTLSCEQNLNHDAMYWYRQDPGQGLRLIYYSQIVNDFQKGDIAEGYSVSREKKESFPLTVTSAQKNPTAFYLCASSGLRRGGRNEQFFGPGTRLTVL.

V gene TRBV10-1 combines with J gene TRBJ1-2; the match to TRBD1 covers 7 bases. The V gene end was trimmed by 5 bases and the J gene end by 14 bases; junction bases not matched to a gene: 8. The CDR3 consists of 11 residues. Looked up from germline, CDR1 is WNHNN and CDR2 is SYGVQD (reference sequence). The CDR3 nucleotides read TGCGCCAGCAGTCCCCACAGGGGAGAGACCTTC. Amino acids: CASSPHRGETF.

V usage is TRBV11-2 and J usage is TRBJ2-4, with 7 nucleotides matching TRBD2. The J segment lost 8 bases and the V segment lost 5 bases, leaving 12 bases of the junction unmatched. The CDR3 sequence is 15 residues long. The germline gives CDR1 SGHAT, CDR2 FQNNGV. The CDR3 DNA is TGTGCCAGCAGCCTCATCTTGGCGGGAGTTGACATTCAGTACTTC. Its protein is CASSLILAGVDIQYF. Based on the CDR3 plus reference TRBV11-2 and TRBJ2-4, the full variable domain is EAGVAQSPRYKIIEKRQSVAFWCNPISGHATLYWYQQILGQGPKLLIQFQNNGVVDDSQLPKDRFSAERLKGVDSTLKIQPAKLEDSAVYLCASSLILAGVDIQYFGAGTRLSVL.

The chain has TRBV7-3 and TRBJ2-1; D is perhaps TRBD2 (7 bases). V was trimmed by 2 bases and J by 7 bases, leaving 12 bases between them. CDR1 SGHTA and CDR2 FQGTGA come from the germline V gene. There are 14 residues in the CDR3. This CDR3 reads CASSLAGAENEQFF. DNA of the CDR3: TGTGCCAGCAGCTTAGCGGGGGCCGAAAATGAGCAGTTCTTC.

V usage is TRBV15 and J usage is TRBJ2-1; D not certain. V was clipped by 5 bases and J by 0 bases, with 14 bases between them. The CDR3 sequence is 16 residues long. The germline CDR1 and CDR2 sequences are LNHNV and YYDKDF (reference sequence). CDR3: CATSGGSTNSYNEQFF. The CDR3 coding sequence is TGTGCCACCAGCGGTGGGTCTACCAACTCCTACAATGAGCAGTTCTTC.

V usage is TRBV6-4 and J usage is TRBJ2-1; 11 bases match TRBD2. The CDR3 is 15 residues long. Germline V gene sequence: CDR1 MRHNA, CDR2 SNTAGT. The V segment lost 2 bases and the J segment 7 bases; nucleotides outside the gene matches: 4. The CDR3 spells CASSDSSGGVNEQFF. The CDR3 DNA sequence: TGTGCCAGCAGTGACAGTAGCGGGGGGGTTAATGAGCAGTTCTTC.

The rearrangement uses TRBV19 and TRBJ2-6; 7 nucleotides match TRBD1. The V and J ends lost 6 bases and 2 bases, in that order; junction bases with no gene match: 7. CDR3 size: 16 residues. Germline CDR1 reads LNHDA; CDR2 reads SQIVND (reference sequence). In DNA, the CDR3 is TGTGCCAGTAGCATCGCCACAGGGGCTGGGGCCAACGTCCTGACTTTC. Protein sequence: CASSIATGAGANVLTF.